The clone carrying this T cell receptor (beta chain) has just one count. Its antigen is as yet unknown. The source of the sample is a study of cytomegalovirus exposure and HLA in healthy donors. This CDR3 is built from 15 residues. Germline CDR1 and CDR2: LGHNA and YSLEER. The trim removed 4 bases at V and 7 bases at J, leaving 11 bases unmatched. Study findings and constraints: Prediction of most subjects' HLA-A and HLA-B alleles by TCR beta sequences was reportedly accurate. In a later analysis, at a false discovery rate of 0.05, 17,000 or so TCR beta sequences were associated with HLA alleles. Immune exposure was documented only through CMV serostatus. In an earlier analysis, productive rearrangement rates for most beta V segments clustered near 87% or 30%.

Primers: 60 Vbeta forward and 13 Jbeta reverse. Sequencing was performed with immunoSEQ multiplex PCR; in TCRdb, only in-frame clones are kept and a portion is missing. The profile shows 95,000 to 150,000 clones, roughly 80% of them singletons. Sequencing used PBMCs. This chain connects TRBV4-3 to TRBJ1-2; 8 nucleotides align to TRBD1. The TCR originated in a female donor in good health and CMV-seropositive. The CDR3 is CASSRTGTGEAGYTF. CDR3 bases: TGCGCCAGCAGCCGCACCGGGACAGGAGAAGCTGGCTACACCTTC.